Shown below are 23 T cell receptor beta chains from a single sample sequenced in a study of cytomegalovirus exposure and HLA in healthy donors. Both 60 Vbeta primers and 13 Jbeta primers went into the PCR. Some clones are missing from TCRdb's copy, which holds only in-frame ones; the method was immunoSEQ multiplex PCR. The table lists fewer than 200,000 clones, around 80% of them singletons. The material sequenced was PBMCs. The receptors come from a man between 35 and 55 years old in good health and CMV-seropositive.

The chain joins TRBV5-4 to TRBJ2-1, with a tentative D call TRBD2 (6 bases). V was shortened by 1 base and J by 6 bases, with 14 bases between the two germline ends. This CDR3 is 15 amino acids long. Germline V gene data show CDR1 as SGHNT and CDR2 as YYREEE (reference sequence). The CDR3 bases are TGTGCCAGCAGCTTGAAACGGGAGCTGGGCAATGAGCAGTTCTTC. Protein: CASSLKRELGNEQFF.

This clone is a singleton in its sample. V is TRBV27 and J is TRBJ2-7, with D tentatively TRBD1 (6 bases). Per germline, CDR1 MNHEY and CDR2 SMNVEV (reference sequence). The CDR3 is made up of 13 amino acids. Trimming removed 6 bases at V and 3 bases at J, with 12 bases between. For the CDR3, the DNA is TGTGCCAGCAGCACGGGGACATACTACGAGCAGTACTTC. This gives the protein CASSTGTYYEQYF.

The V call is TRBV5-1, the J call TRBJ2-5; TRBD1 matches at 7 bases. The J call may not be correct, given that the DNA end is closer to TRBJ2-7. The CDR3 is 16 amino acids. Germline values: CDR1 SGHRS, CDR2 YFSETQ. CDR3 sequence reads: CASSRSPRQGGYEQYF. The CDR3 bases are TGCGCCAGCAGCCGCAGCCCTCGACAGGGCGGGTACGAGCAGTACTTC.

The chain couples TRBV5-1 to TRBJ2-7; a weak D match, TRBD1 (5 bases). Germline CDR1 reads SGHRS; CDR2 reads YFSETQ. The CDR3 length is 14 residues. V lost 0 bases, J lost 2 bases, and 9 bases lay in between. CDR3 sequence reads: CASSLGGRTYEQYF. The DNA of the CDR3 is TGCGCCAGCAGCTTGGGGGGCCGGACCTACGAGCAGTACTTC.

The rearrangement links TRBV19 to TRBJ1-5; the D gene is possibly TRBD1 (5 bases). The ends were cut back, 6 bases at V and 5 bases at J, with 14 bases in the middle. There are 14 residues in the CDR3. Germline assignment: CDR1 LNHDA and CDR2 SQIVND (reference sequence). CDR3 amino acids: CASSPGGDYQPQHF. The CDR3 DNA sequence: TGTGCCAGTAGCCCGGGGGGTGACTATCAGCCCCAGCATTTT.

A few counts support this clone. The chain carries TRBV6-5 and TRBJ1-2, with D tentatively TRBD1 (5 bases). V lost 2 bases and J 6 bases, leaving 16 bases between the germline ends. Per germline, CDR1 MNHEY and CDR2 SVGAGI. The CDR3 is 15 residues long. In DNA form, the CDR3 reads TGTGCCAGCAGTTACCTAGGGGCAAATAGAGATGGCTACACCTTC. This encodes CASSYLGANRDGYTF.

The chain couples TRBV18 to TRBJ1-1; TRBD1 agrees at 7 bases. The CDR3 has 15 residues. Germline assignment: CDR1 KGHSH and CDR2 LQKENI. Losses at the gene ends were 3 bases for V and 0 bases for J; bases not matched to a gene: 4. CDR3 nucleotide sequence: TGTGCCAGCTCACCTAAGGGACAGCTGAACACTGAAGCTTTCTTT. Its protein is CASSPKGQLNTEAFF.

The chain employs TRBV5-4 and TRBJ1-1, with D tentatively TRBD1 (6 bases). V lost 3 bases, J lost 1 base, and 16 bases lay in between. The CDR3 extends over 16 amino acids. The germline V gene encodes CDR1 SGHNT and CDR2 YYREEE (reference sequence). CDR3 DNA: TGTGCCAGCAGCTGGGGCGGGGGCCAGTCGAACACTGAAGCTTTCTTT. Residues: CASSWGGGQSNTEAFF.

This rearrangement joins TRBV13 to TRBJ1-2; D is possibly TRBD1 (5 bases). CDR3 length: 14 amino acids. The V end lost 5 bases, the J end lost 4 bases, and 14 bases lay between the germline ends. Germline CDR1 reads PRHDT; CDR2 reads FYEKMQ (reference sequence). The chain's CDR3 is CASSHPDSTYGYTF. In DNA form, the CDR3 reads TGTGCCAGCAGCCATCCTGACAGCACCTATGGCTACACCTTC.

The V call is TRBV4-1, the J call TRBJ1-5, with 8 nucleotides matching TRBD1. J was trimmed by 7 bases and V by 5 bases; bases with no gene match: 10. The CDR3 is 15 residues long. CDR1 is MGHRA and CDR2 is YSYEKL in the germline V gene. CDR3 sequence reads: CASSARLTGAQPQHF. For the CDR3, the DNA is TGCGCCAGCAGCGCCCGGTTGACAGGGGCCCAGCCCCAGCATTTT.

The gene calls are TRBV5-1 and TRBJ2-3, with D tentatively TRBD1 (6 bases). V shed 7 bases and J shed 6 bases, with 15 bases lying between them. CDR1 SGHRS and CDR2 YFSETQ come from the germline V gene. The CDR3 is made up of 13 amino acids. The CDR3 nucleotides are TGCGCCAGCGTATTGGGGGCAGGCGATACGCAGTATTTT. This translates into CASVLGAGDTQYF.

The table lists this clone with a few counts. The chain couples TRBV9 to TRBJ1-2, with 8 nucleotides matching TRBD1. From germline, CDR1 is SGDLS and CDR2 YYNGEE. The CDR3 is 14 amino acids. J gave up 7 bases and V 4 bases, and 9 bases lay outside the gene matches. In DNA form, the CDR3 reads TGTGCCAGCAGCACAAATACAGGGGGAGGTGGCTACACCTTC. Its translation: CASSTNTGGGGYTF.

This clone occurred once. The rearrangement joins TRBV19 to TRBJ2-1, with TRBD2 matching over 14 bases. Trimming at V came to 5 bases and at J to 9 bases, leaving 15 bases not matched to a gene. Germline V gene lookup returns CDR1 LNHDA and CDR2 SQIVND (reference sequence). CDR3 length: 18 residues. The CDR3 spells CASSPPIGLAGGIGEQFF. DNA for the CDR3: TGTGCCAGTAGTCCGCCGATCGGACTAGCGGGAGGAATAGGTGAGCAGTTCTTC. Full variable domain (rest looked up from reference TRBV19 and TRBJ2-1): DGGITQSPKYLFRKEGQNVTLSCEQNLNHDAMYWYRQDPGQGLRLIYYSQIVNDFQKGDIAEGYSVSREKKESFPLTVTSAQKNPTAFYLCASSPPIGLAGGIGEQFFGPGTRLTVL.

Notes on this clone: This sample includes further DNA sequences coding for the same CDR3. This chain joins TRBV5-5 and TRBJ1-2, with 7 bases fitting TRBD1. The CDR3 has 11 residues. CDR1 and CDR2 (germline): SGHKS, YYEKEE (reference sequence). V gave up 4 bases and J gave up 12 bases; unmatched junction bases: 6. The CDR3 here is CASSKDRDDTF. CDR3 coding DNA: TGTGCCAGCAGCAAAGACAGGGATGACACCTTC.

CDR3 sequence reads: CASSRGLAGETQYF. For the CDR3, the DNA is TGTGCCAGCAGCCGCGGGCTAGCGGGAGAGACCCAGTACTTC. The chain employs TRBV27 and TRBJ2-5; TRBD2 matches at 8 bases. This CDR3 spans 14 amino acids. Trimming removed 6 bases from V and 4 bases from J; junction bases left unmatched: 7. CDR1 and CDR2 from the germline V gene are MNHEY and SMNVEV (reference sequence).

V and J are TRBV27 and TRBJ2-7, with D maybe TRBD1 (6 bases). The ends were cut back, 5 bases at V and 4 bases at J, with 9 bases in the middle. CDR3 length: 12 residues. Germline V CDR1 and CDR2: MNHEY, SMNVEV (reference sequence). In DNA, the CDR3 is TGTGCCAGCAGTCTACAGGGTTACGAGCAGTACTTC. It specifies CASSLQGYEQYF.

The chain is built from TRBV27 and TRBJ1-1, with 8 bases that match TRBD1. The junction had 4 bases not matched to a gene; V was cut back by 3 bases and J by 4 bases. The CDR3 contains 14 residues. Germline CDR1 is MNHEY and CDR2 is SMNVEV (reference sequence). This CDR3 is CASSFIGQGTEAFF. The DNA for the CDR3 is TGTGCCAGCAGTTTTATCGGACAGGGCACTGAAGCTTTCTTT.

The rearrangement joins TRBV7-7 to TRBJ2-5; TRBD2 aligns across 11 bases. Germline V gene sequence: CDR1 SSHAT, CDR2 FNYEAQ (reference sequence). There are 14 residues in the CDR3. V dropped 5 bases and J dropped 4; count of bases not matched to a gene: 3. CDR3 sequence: CASSPGLAGETQYF. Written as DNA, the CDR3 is TGTGCCAGCAGCCCTGGACTAGCGGGAGAGACCCAGTACTTC.

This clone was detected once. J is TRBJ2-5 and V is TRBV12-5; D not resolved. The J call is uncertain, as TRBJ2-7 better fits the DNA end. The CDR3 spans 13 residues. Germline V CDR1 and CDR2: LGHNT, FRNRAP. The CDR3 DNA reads TGTGCTAGTGGTCCCTCAGGTTCTCGCGAGCAGTACTTC. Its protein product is CASGPSGSREQYF.

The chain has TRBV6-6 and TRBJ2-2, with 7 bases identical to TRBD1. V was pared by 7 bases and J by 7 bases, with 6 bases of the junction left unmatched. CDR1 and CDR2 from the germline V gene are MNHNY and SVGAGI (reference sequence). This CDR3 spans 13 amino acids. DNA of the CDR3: TGTGCCAGCATCCGACAGGGCGGCGGGGAGCTGTTTTTT. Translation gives CASIRQGGGELFF.

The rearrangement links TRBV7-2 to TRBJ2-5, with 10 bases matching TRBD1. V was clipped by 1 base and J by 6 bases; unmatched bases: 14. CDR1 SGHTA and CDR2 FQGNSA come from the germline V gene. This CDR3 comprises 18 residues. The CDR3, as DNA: TGTGCCAGCAGCTTAGAAAGTAAGACAGGGGGCATCGGAAAGACCCAGTACTTC. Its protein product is CASSLESKTGGIGKTQYF.

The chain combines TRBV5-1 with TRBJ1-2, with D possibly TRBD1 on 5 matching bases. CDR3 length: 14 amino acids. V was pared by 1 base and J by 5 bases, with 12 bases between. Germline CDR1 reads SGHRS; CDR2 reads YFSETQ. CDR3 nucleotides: TGCGCCAGCAGCTTGTCCCAGGGCGTTTATGGCTACACCTTC. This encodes CASSLSQGVYGYTF.

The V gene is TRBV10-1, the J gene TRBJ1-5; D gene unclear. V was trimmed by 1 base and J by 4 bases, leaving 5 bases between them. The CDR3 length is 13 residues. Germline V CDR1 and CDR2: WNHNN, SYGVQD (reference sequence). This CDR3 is CASSEFQNQPQHF. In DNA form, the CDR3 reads TGCGCCAGCAGTGAGTTTCAAAATCAGCCCCAGCATTTT.